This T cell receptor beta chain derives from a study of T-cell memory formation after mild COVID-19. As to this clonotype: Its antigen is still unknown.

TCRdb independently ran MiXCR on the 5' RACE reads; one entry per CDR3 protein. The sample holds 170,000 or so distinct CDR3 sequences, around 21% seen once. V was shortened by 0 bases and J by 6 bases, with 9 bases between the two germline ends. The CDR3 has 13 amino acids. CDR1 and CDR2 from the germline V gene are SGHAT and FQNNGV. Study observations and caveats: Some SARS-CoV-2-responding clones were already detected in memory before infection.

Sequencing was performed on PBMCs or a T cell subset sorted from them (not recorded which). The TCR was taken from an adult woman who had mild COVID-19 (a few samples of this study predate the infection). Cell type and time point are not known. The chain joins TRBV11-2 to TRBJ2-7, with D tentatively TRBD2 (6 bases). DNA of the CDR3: TGTGCCAGCAGCTTAGAGCTTAGCGGCGAGCAGTACTTC. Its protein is CASSLELSGEQYF.